Following are 18 T cell receptor beta chains from one sample sequenced in a study of control samples from healthy donors and cancer patients. Sequencing was performed with immunoSEQ multiplex PCR; in TCRdb, only in-frame clones are kept and a portion is missing. The repertoire holds about 97,000 clones, with 92% as singletons. Sequencing used blood. These receptors originate from a woman aged 18-35 years in good health.

The chain uses TRBV6-5 and TRBJ1-3; D is unresolved. The length of the CDR3 is 12 residues. V was cut by 7 bases and J by 2 bases, with 6 bases left in between. Germline CDR1 is MNHEY and CDR2 is SVGAGI. The CDR3 here is CASTSPGNTIYF. In nucleotides, the CDR3 is TGTGCCAGCACCTCCCCTGGAAACACCATATATTTT.

The chain is built from TRBV19 and TRBJ2-1, with D possibly being TRBD1 (6 bases). Trimming pared 4 bases from V and 5 bases from J, leaving 9 bases between. CDR3 length equals 13 residues. Germline CDR1 LNHDA, CDR2 SQIVND (reference sequence). The CDR3 nucleotides read TGTGCCAGTAGTAAGGGGACACACAATGAGCAGTTCTTC. Residues: CASSKGTHNEQFF. The full variable domain, its missing parts supplied by reference TRBV19 and TRBJ2-1, is DGGITQSPKYLFRKEGQNVTLSCEQNLNHDAMYWYRQDPGQGLRLIYYSQIVNDFQKGDIAEGYSVSREKKESFPLTVTSAQKNPTAFYLCASSKGTHNEQFFGPGTRLTVL.

The chain joins TRBV4-2 to TRBJ2-7; 12 bases are shared with TRBD2. Germline lookup yields CDR1 LGHNA and CDR2 YNFKEQ. CDR3 size: 19 residues. With V trimmed by 4 bases and J by 2 bases, 15 bases remained unmatched. CDR3 region: CASSRRGPRLAGEPYEQYF. DNA for the CDR3: TGTGCCAGCAGCCGAAGGGGACCGCGACTAGCGGGGGAACCCTACGAGCAGTACTTC.

The chain recombines TRBV24-1 with TRBJ2-1, with 8 positions matching TRBD1. The CDR3 runs 16 residues. V was pared by 0 bases and J by 8 bases, with 8 bases of the junction left unmatched. Germline V lookup: CDR1 KGHDR, CDR2 SFDVKD. The CDR3 DNA reads TGTGCCACCAGTGATTTGGGACAGGGTTCGGGGGATGAGCAGTTCTTC. Its protein product is CATSDLGQGSGDEQFF.

The CDR3 DNA is TGCAGCGTTGAAGATACGCTAGCGGGAGTAAGATTCGACGAGCAGTACTTC. Translation gives CSVEDTLAGVRFDEQYF. The chain recombines TRBV29-1 with TRBJ2-7, with TRBD2 matching 10 bases. The V gene's germline CDR1 is SQVTM and CDR2 ANQGSEA. After removal of 0 bases from V and 5 bases from J, the junction contained 13 bases not matched to a gene. The CDR3 runs to 17 residues.

The chain has TRBV24-1 and TRBJ2-3; TRBD2 is a possible D gene (5 bases). The germline gives CDR1 KGHDR, CDR2 SFDVKD. Trimming took 0 bases from V and 4 from J, leaving 10 bases between them. The CDR3 sequence is 15 residues long. The CDR3 DNA reads as TGTGCCACCAGTGATTTGAGGCAGAGGGCAGATACGCAGTATTTT. As protein: CATSDLRQRADTQYF.

J is TRBJ1-2 and V is TRBV30; the match to TRBD1 covers 7 bases. J gave up 0 bases and V 5 bases, and 6 bases lay outside the gene matches. This CDR3 comprises 14 residues. Germline values: CDR1 GTSNPN, CDR2 SVGIG (reference sequence). The CDR3 spells CAWGTAMANYGYTF. In DNA form, the CDR3 reads TGTGCCTGGGGGACAGCCATGGCTAACTATGGCTACACCTTC.

The chain recombines TRBV9 with TRBJ2-6; D gene uncertain. The CDR3 spans 18 residues. V was trimmed by 0 bases and J by 6 bases, leaving 19 bases between them. The germline CDR1 and CDR2 sequences are SGDLS and YYNGEE. CDR3 protein: CASSVEGQAFREANVLTF. The CDR3 coding sequence is TGTGCCAGCAGCGTAGAGGGTCAGGCCTTCCGTGAGGCCAACGTCCTGACTTTC.

CDR3 coding DNA: TGCGCCAGCAGCTTGGGTCCCGGGACTGCCAGGGGCGAGCAGTACTTC. Protein product: CASSLGPGTARGEQYF. This chain links TRBV5-1 with TRBJ2-7; either TRBD1 or TRBD2 may fit D (6 bases each). The CDR3 runs 16 residues. Per germline, CDR1 SGHRS and CDR2 YFSETQ. V lost 0 bases and J 6 bases, leaving 19 bases between the germline ends.

This clone was detected only once. V is TRBV29-1 and J is TRBJ1-6; D is unresolved. Between the trimmed V and J ends, which lost 4 bases and 7 bases, there was a span of 8 bases. Germline-derived CDR1 and CDR2 are SQVTM and ANQGSEA. The CDR3 is 12 amino acids. In nucleotides, the CDR3 is TGCAGCGTTGGAGAAGGGAATTCACCCCTCCACTTT. Its protein is CSVGEGNSPLHF.

This clone was observed a single time. This chain uses TRBV6-2 or TRBV6-3 with TRBJ2-7, with 13 nucleotides matching TRBD2. There are 15 residues in the CDR3. Germline CDR1 reads MNHEY; CDR2 reads SVGEGT. Trimming removed 5 bases from V and 2 bases from J; junction bases left unmatched: 3. CDR3 DNA sequence: TGTGCCAGCAGTGGACTAGCGGGAGCGACCTACGAGCAGTACTTC. Translating gives CASSGLAGATYEQYF.

This clone was picked up one time. V usage is TRBV19 and J usage is TRBJ2-1; 8 nucleotides line up with TRBD2. J gave up 3 bases and V 2 bases, and 3 bases lay outside the gene matches. The length of the CDR3 is 15 residues. Germline assignment: CDR1 LNHDA and CDR2 SQIVND (reference sequence). The CDR3 DNA sequence: TGTGCCAGTAGTATAAGTAGCGGGGACTACAATGAGCAGTTCTTC. Translated, it gives CASSISSGDYNEQFF.

The chain joins TRBV2 to TRBJ1-6; D is possibly TRBD1 (5 bases). CDR1 is SNHLY, CDR2 FYNNEI, per germline. This CDR3 has 16 residues. The V and J ends lost 6 bases and 8 bases respectively, with 20 bases between them. In DNA form, the CDR3 reads TGTGCCAGCAGGCCCGGGACCCAGGGCACCTATTCACCCCTCCACTTT. Translated: CASRPGTQGTYSPLHF.

This sequence joins TRBV6-5 and TRBJ1-6; D is perhaps TRBD1 (6 bases). Germline assignment: CDR1 MNHEY and CDR2 SVGAGI. The V and J ends lost 2 bases and 10 bases respectively, with 18 bases between them. This CDR3 has 16 amino acids. CDR3 DNA sequence: TGTGCCAGCAGTTACGGCGCGGGACACGGAGGATCACCCCTCCACTTT. Translation gives CASSYGAGHGGSPLHF.

This rearrangement joins TRBV2 to TRBJ1-5, with D maybe TRBD1 (5 bases). Looked up from germline, CDR1 is SNHLY and CDR2 is FYNNEI. Trimming removed 3 bases from V and 8 bases from J, with 17 bases in between. The CDR3 sequence is 15 residues long. Here the CDR3 reads CASSDRGSVDEPQHF. CDR3 sequence (DNA): TGTGCCAGCAGTGATAGGGGTTCGGTCGATGAGCCCCAGCATTTT.

V gene TRBV28 combines with J gene TRBJ2-2; no clear D gene. Trimming cost V 2 bases and J 6 bases, with 1 base left between them. The CDR3 totals 11 residues. Per the germline V gene, CDR1 is MDHEN and CDR2 is SYDVKM. The CDR3 protein is CASSLAGELFF. In DNA, the CDR3 is TGTGCCAGCAGTTTAGCCGGGGAGCTGTTTTTT.

V gene TRBV19 combines with J gene TRBJ1-5; D may be TRBD1 (6 bases). The V and J ends lost 5 bases and 1 base respectively, with 15 bases between them. CDR3 size: 16 residues. Germline V gene lookup returns CDR1 LNHDA and CDR2 SQIVND (reference sequence). Here the CDR3 reads CASSPWGHRSNQPQHF. The CDR3 coding sequence is TGTGCCAGTAGTCCTTGGGGGCACCGAAGCAATCAGCCCCAGCATTTT.

The chain employs TRBV7-8 and TRBJ1-3, with D perhaps TRBD1 (5 bases). Per the germline V gene, CDR1 is SGHVS and CDR2 is FQNEAQ. V shed 5 bases and J shed 0 bases, with 11 bases lying between them. The CDR3 has 15 residues. This CDR3 is CASSIQGSSGNTIYF. The CDR3 DNA follows: TGTGCCAGCAGCATCCAGGGCAGCTCTGGAAACACCATATATTTT.